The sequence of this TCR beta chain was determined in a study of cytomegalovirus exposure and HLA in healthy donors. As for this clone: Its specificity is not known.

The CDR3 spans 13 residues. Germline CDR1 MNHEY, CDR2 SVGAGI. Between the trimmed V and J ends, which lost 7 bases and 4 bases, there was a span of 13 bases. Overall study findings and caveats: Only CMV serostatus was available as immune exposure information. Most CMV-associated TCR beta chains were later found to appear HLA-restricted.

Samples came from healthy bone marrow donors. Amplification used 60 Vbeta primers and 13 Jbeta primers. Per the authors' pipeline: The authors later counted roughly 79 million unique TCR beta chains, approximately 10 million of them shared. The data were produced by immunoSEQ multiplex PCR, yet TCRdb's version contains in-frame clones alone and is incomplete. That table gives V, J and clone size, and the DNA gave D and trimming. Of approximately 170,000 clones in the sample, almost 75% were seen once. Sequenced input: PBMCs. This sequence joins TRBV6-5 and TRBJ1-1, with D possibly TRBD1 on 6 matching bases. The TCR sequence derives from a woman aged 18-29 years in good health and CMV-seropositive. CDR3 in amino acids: CASTHIRGTEAFF. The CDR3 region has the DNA TGTGCCAGCACCCACATCAGGGGCACTGAAGCTTTCTTT.